This entry is about one T cell receptor beta chain. A second about 7 to 11 cycle PCR used barcoded and J-beta primers. TCRdb itself ran the 5' RACE reads through MiXCR, one entry per CDR3 protein. The table includes 600,000 or so distinct CDR3 sequences, about 28% detected once. These data come from a study of blood T cells in healthy people across ages. The germline gives CDR1 SGDLS, CDR2 YYNGEE. This CDR3 is built from 17 residues. This chain joins TRBV9 and TRBJ2-7, with 16 bases fitting TRBD2. The J call may not be correct, given that the DNA end is closer to TRBJ2-5. The receptor was derived from a woman aged 80 or over in good health. Input material: blood. The CDR3 DNA sequence: TGTGCCAGCAGCGATGGGACTAGCGGGGGGGCCGTAGAGACCCAGTACTTC. Its translation is CASSDGTSGGAVETQYF.